The 8 T cell receptor beta chains listed next were all sequenced from one sample in a study of blood T cell repertoires in COVID-19. The data were produced by immunoSEQ multiplex PCR, yet TCRdb's version contains in-frame clones alone and is incomplete. Of some 210,000 clones listed, about 90% were seen once; the top ten hold around 1.2%. The specimen was peripheral blood. These receptor sequences come from a man aged 25-45 years with acute or convalescent COVID-19.

This chain links TRBV19 with TRBJ2-2; 9 bases line up with TRBD1. V trimming: 6 bases; J trimming: 5 bases; junction bases outside the gene matches: 7. This CDR3 spans 15 amino acids. Looked up from germline, CDR1 is LNHDA and CDR2 is SQIVND (reference sequence). The CDR3 DNA sequence: TGTGCCAGTAGGGGGGGGACAGGGCGTACCGGGGAGCTGTTTTTT. It yields the protein CASRGGTGRTGELFF.

The V gene is TRBV25-1, the J gene TRBJ1-1, with D perhaps TRBD1 (6 bases). The CDR3 is 15 amino acids. CDR1 MGHDK and CDR2 SYGVNS come from the germline V gene. V lost 1 base to trimming and J lost 4 bases, with 13 bases between them. CDR3 amino acids: CASSELYGRGTEAFF. CDR3 coding DNA: TGTGCCAGCAGTGAATTGTATGGCAGGGGCACTGAAGCTTTCTTT.

The sample holds one count of this clone. The chain combines TRBV6-6 with TRBJ1-5; D unclear. Germline V gene data show CDR1 as MNHNY and CDR2 as SVGAGI (reference sequence). This CDR3 contains 12 residues. V was shortened by 2 bases and J by 5 bases, with 4 bases between the two germline ends. The CDR3 DNA follows: TGTGCCAGCAGTTACCCGGATCAGCCCCAGCATTTT. This encodes CASSYPDQPQHF.

The V and J genes are TRBV7-3 and TRBJ1-2, with D tentatively TRBD1 (6 bases). CDR1 is SGHTA and CDR2 is FQGTGA in the germline V gene. This CDR3 is 16 amino acids long. The ends were cut back, 5 bases at V and 8 bases at J, with 24 bases in the middle. CDR3 coding DNA: TGTGCCAGCAGCACCTCCGGGACAAAGGGTTTTGGGGGCTACACCTTC. Its protein product is CASSTSGTKGFGGYTF.

The V call is TRBV7-3, the J call TRBJ2-1; a weak D match, TRBD2 (6 bases). The V end was cut by 4 bases, the J end by 8 bases, with 21 bases between. This CDR3 comprises 16 residues. Germline CDR1 reads SGHTA; CDR2 reads FQGTGA. In DNA, the CDR3 is TGTGCCAGCAGCTCGAAAAGGGACTCGGCCCCCGATGAGCAGTTCTTC. Its translation is CASSSKRDSAPDEQFF.

This chain links TRBV4-2 with TRBJ2-1; D not resolved. V dropped 0 bases and J dropped 6 bases, with 12 bases sitting between them. CDR3 size: 15 residues. Germline CDR1 reads LGHNA; CDR2 reads YNFKEQ. CDR3 nucleotide sequence: TGTGCCAGCAGCCAAGAGCTGGCCCCAGGCAATGAGCAGTTCTTC. Its translation is CASSQELAPGNEQFF.

The chain combines TRBV9 with TRBJ2-3, with D possibly TRBD1 on 6 matching bases. From germline, CDR1 is SGDLS and CDR2 YYNGEE. V was clipped by 6 bases and J by 2 bases, with 13 bases between them. The CDR3 is 14 residues long. DNA for the CDR3: TGTGCCAGCAACGGACAGACCTACACAGATACGCAGTATTTT. Its protein is CASNGQTYTDTQYF.

The rearrangement joins TRBV27 to TRBJ1-3; the match to TRBD1 covers 7 bases. Germline loops: CDR1 MNHEY, CDR2 SMNVEV (reference sequence). This CDR3 spans 15 amino acids. The ends lost 10 bases at V and 4 bases at J; junction bases unmatched: 13. As DNA, the CDR3 is TGTGCCATACAAACCGGGACAGCTTTAGGAAACACCATATATTTT. Amino acids: CAIQTGTALGNTIYF.